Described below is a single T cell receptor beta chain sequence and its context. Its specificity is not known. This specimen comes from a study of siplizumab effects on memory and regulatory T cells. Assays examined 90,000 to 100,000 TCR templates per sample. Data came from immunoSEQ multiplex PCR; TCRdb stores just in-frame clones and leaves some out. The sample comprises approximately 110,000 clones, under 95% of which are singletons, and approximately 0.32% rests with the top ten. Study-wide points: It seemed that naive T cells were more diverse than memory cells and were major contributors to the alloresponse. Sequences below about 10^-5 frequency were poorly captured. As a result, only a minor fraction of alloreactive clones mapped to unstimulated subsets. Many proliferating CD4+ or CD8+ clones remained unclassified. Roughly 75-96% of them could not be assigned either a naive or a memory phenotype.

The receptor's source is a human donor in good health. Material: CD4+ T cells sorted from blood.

The CDR3 coding sequence is TGTGCCAGCAGTCAGGGACCCGCCTACGAGCAGTACTTC. This sequence encodes CASSQGPAYEQYF. V usage is TRBV7-6 and J usage is TRBJ2-7; D is tentatively TRBD1 or TRBD2 (5 bases each). Trimming removed 6 bases from V and 2 bases from J, with 11 bases in between. Germline lookup yields CDR1 SGHVS and CDR2 FNYEAQ. The CDR3 covers 13 residues.